This T cell receptor beta chain is drawn from a study of regulatory T cells in long-lasting Graves disease. Study-level points and caveats: Public clonotype sharing was higher in persistent than newly diagnosed patients.

This clonotype was detected many times. The antigen remains undetermined. Combining iRepertoire HTBI primers with Arm-PCR of CDR3 regions, the authors built TCR beta libraries. TCRdb passed the multiplex PCR reads through MiXCR, listing each CDR3 protein once. The sample carries hundreds of thousands of distinct CDR3 sequences, 15% to 19% recorded once. Time point here: newly diagnosed GD, antithyroid drugs for less than 3 months. RNA from PBMCs was the source of the TCR library. The sequence was collected from a female donor with Graves disease. The input for sequencing was peripheral blood mononuclear cells (PBMCs), taken at new diagnosis, from a patient treated with antithyroid drugs.

The CDR3 spells CASSPFAEKPLEQYF. The CDR3, as DNA: TGTGCCAGCAGTCCCTTTGCGGAGAAACCCCTCGAGCAGTACTTC. The chain joins TRBV27 to TRBJ2-7; unclear D gene. Germline CDR1 is MNHEY and CDR2 is SMNVEV (reference sequence). CDR3 length equals 15 residues. The V gene lost 5 bases and the J gene lost 6 bases, with 20 bases spanning the gap.